Below, 29 T cell receptor beta chains from the same sample are listed, as sequenced in a study of blood T cell repertoires in COVID-19. Only in-frame clones appear in the TCRdb table, and some are missing; sequencing was by immunoSEQ multiplex PCR. The data hold 100,000 to 120,000 clones, with around 85% observed a single time. Sequenced: peripheral blood. The receptors were gathered from a human donor in a cohort sampled during active COVID-19.

The chain joins TRBV6-5 to TRBJ2-3, with 8 positions matching TRBD2. This CDR3 is 15 amino acids long. The J segment lost 6 bases and the V segment lost 10 bases, leaving 15 bases of the junction unmatched. Germline V lookup: CDR1 MNHEY, CDR2 SVGAGI. CDR3 amino acids: CATLRLAGGGDTQYF. The CDR3 DNA sequence: TGTGCCACGCTCCGCCTAGCGGGCGGAGGGGATACGCAGTATTTT.

The rearrangement joins TRBV7-2 to TRBJ2-3; TRBD2 agrees at 8 bases. The CDR3 sequence is 16 residues long. Germline V gene data show CDR1 as SGHTA and CDR2 as FQGNSA. J gave up 1 base and V 3 bases, and 6 bases lay outside the gene matches. CDR3 protein: CASSLMSGGGTDTQYF. In nucleotides, the CDR3 is TGTGCCAGCAGCTTGATGTCGGGGGGGGGCACAGATACGCAGTATTTT.

V usage is TRBV7-2 and J usage is TRBJ2-7, with 8 bases aligning to TRBD2. The germline V gene has CDR1 SGHTA and CDR2 FQGNSA. V shed 3 bases, J shed 6 bases, and the junction held 7 bases outside the gene matches. The CDR3 covers 14 residues. The CDR3 reads CASSFRAGGGEQYF. The CDR3 DNA sequence: TGTGCCAGCAGCTTCCGGGCGGGGGGAGGCGAGCAGTACTTC.

The rearrangement uses TRBV7-3 and TRBJ2-6; unclear D gene. Trimming pared 7 bases from V and 4 bases from J, leaving 17 bases between. Germline CDR1 is SGHTA and CDR2 is FQGTGA. The CDR3 is 16 amino acids. Here the CDR3 reads CASTQSPYLGANVLTF. DNA for the CDR3: TGTGCCAGCACCCAATCCCCCTACCTGGGGGCCAACGTCCTGACTTTC.

The chain joins TRBV19 to TRBJ2-3; tentative D call: TRBD2 (5 bases). V was cut by 4 bases and J by 1 base, with 6 bases left in between. Germline lookup yields CDR1 LNHDA and CDR2 SQIVND (reference sequence). The CDR3 is 13 amino acids. In DNA, the CDR3 is TGTGCCAGTAGTAAGAGGGGCACAGATACGCAGTATTTT. Encoded protein: CASSKRGTDTQYF. The full variable domain, in which reference TRBV19 and TRBJ2-3 provide the parts outside the CDR3, is DGGITQSPKYLFRKEGQNVTLSCEQNLNHDAMYWYRQDPGQGLRLIYYSQIVNDFQKGDIAEGYSVSREKKESFPLTVTSAQKNPTAFYLCASSKRGTDTQYFGPGTRLTVL.

The chain links TRBV5-4 to TRBJ2-1, with D perhaps matching TRBD2 (5 bases). V lost 4 bases and J lost 3, with 14 bases in between. The germline CDR1 and CDR2 sequences are SGHNT and YYREEE (reference sequence). The CDR3 is 15 residues long. CDR3 amino acids: CASSGRGANYNEQFF. The CDR3 DNA reads as TGTGCCAGCAGCGGCCGGGGAGCGAACTACAATGAGCAGTTCTTC. The whole variable domain, remainder taken from reference TRBV5-4 and TRBJ2-1, is ETGVTQSPTHLIKTRGQQVTLRCSSQSGHNTVSWYQQALGQGPQFIFQYYREEENGRGNFPPRFSGLQFPNYSSELNVNALELDDSALYLCASSGRGANYNEQFFGPGTRLTVL.

This clone was seen once. This rearrangement joins TRBV4-2 to TRBJ2-7; D perhaps matches TRBD2 (5 bases). V shed 5 bases and J shed 0 bases, with 17 bases lying between them. The CDR3 sequence is 16 residues long. Germline lookup yields CDR1 LGHNA and CDR2 YNFKEQ. As DNA, the CDR3 is TGTGCCAGCAGCAGGAGCGGACCCCGGACCTCCTACGAGCAGTACTTC. Protein sequence: CASSRSGPRTSYEQYF.

This CDR3 is CASSVAPLERLYGYTF. The CDR3 nucleotides read TGTGCCAGCAGTGTAGCCCCATTGGAGCGACTCTATGGCTACACCTTC. The rearrangement joins TRBV6-1 to TRBJ1-2; D ambiguous. Germline CDR1 MNHNS, CDR2 SASEGT. Trimming removed 4 bases from V and 4 bases from J, with 19 bases in between. This CDR3 contains 16 residues.

CDR3 DNA sequence: TGTGCCAGCAGTGTAACCACTGTAAGTGGGGGGGGTACTGAAGCTTTCTTT. Protein product: CASSVTTVSGGGTEAFF. The chain combines TRBV25-1 with TRBJ1-1; a possible D gene is TRBD1 (5 bases). V shed 4 bases and J shed 5 bases, with 23 bases lying between them. The CDR3 spans 17 residues. Germline CDR1 and CDR2: MGHDK and SYGVNS.

On this clone itself: Compared with germline, one end of the junction differs, possibly owing to a read error. The CDR3, as DNA: TGCGCCAGCAGCAAGGAGGATCCCGGGACAGGGCCTTTT. It specifies CASSKEDPGTGPF. The genes are TRBV5-1 and TRBJ2-3; 9 positions match TRBD1. The CDR3 spans 13 residues. Germline V lookup: CDR1 SGHRS, CDR2 YFSETQ.

CDR3: CASRLAGARETQYF. In DNA form, the CDR3 reads TGTGCCAGCAGGCTAGCGGGGGCTCGGGAGACCCAGTACTTC. The chain uses TRBV6-5 and TRBJ2-5, with TRBD2 matching over 10 bases. Germline V gene lookup returns CDR1 MNHEY and CDR2 SVGAGI. Trimming at V came to 6 bases and at J to 5 bases, leaving 6 bases not matched to a gene. The CDR3 runs 14 residues.

The J gene is TRBJ2-7, the V gene TRBV2, with TRBD1 identical over 7 bases. The CDR3 has 15 residues. V shed 6 bases, J shed 2 bases, and the junction held 10 bases outside the gene matches. Per the germline V gene, CDR1 is SNHLY and CDR2 is FYNNEI. This chain's CDR3 is CASRAMTGPPYEQYF. Here the CDR3 DNA reads TGTGCCAGCAGGGCAATGACAGGGCCCCCCTACGAGCAGTACTTC.

The sample holds one count of this clone. The chain employs TRBV4-1 and TRBJ2-1; 7 positions match TRBD2. The CDR3 runs 17 residues. V dropped 2 bases and J dropped 1; count of bases not matched to a gene: 8. Germline assignment: CDR1 MGHRA and CDR2 YSYEKL. CDR3 region: CASSQYHGGGSYNEQFF. The CDR3 nucleotides read TGCGCCAGCAGCCAATACCATGGGGGGGGTTCCTACAATGAGCAGTTCTTC.

The chain uses TRBV3-1 (or the pseudogene TRBV3-2) and TRBJ2-5; the D is unclear. Between the trimmed V and J ends, which lost 1 base and 0 bases, there was a span of 3 bases. Germline V gene data show CDR1 as LGHDT and CDR2 as YNNKEL (reference sequence). CDR3 length: 13 amino acids. The CDR3 loop is CASSQGDQETQYF. The DNA of the CDR3 is TGTGCCAGCAGCCAAGGAGACCAAGAGACCCAGTACTTC.

This chain connects TRBV5-1 to TRBJ2-1; weak D call: TRBD1 (5 bases). With 3 bases removed from V and 2 bases from J, the gap between germline ends came to 12 bases. Germline lookup yields CDR1 SGHRS and CDR2 YFSETQ. The CDR3 consists of 15 residues. In nucleotides, the CDR3 is TGCGCCAGCAGCTATGAAGGGGCCACCTACAATGAGCAGTTCTTC. This sequence encodes CASSYEGATYNEQFF.

This clone was detected only a few times. The gene calls are TRBV19 and TRBJ1-2, with a weak D call TRBD1 (5 bases). The germline V gene has CDR1 LNHDA and CDR2 SQIVND (reference sequence). There are 16 residues in the CDR3. V lost 4 bases, J lost 4 bases, and 19 bases lay in between. The CDR3 here is CASSTPTTGKFYGYTF. CDR3 DNA: TGTGCCAGTAGTACCCCAACAACAGGAAAATTCTATGGCTACACCTTC.

As for this clone: The junction departs from germline at one end; a sequencing error may be responsible. The J gene is TRBJ2-7, the V gene TRBV11-2, with D perhaps matching TRBD2 (5 bases). CDR3 length: 16 residues. The germline V gene has CDR1 SGHAT and CDR2 FQNNGV. CDR3 nucleotides: TGTGCCAGCAGCATGCCGGTGAGGGCAGTTTCCTACGGGCAGTACTTC. Amino acid sequence: CASSMPVRAVSYGQYF.

The rearrangement joins TRBV6-5 to TRBJ1-2; tentatively, D is TRBD1 (5 bases). V dropped 5 bases and J dropped 5 bases, with 18 bases sitting between them. The CDR3 is 15 amino acids. Germline V lookup: CDR1 MNHEY, CDR2 SVGAGI. CDR3 nucleotides: TGTGCCAGCAGTCCACGGACGTCAGGGAAGTATGGCTACACCTTC. This encodes CASSPRTSGKYGYTF.

The chain combines TRBV2 with TRBJ2-1; D might be TRBD1 (6 bases). The CDR3 loop spans 11 amino acids. Trimming took 10 bases from V and 9 from J, leaving 13 bases between them. Germline V gene lookup returns CDR1 SNHLY and CDR2 FYNNEI. CDR3 loop: CATLGAGEQFF. The CDR3 coding sequence is TGTGCCACCCTGGGGGCGGGTGAGCAGTTCTTC.

The chain joins TRBV6-2 or TRBV6-3 to TRBJ1-5, with 10 bases aligning to TRBD1. The germline V gene has CDR1 MNHEY and CDR2 SVGEGT. After removal of 6 bases from V and 7 bases from J, the junction contained 3 bases not matched to a gene. This CDR3 is built from 13 residues. For the CDR3, the DNA is TGTGCCAGCAGCTTGGACAGGGGGCAGCCCCAGCATTTT. Translation gives CASSLDRGQPQHF.

This clone was picked up one time. The chain has TRBV6-5 and TRBJ1-5, with 10 nucleotides matching TRBD1. Trimming cost V 6 bases and J 4 bases; bases outside gene matches: 6. This CDR3 comprises 15 residues. The germline gives CDR1 MNHEY, CDR2 SVGAGI. The CDR3 sequence is CASRAGTGANQPQHF. CDR3 coding DNA: TGTGCCAGCAGAGCCGGGACAGGGGCTAATCAGCCCCAGCATTTT.

This clone has a single count. The chain has TRBV6-4 and TRBJ2-7, with a tentative D call TRBD2 (5 bases). V lost 0 bases, J lost 3 bases, and 9 bases lay in between. Germline V CDR1 and CDR2: MRHNA, SNTAGT. The CDR3 has 14 residues. This CDR3 is CASSDSGRDYEQYF. The CDR3 nucleotides are TGTGCCAGCAGTGACTCAGGGAGAGACTACGAGCAGTACTTC.

The V gene is TRBV5-5, the J gene TRBJ1-4; tentatively, D is TRBD1 (6 bases). Germline CDR1 is SGHKS and CDR2 is YYEKEE (reference sequence). The CDR3 loop spans 15 amino acids. The ends were cut back, 4 bases at V and 5 bases at J, with 15 bases in the middle. In nucleotides, the CDR3 is TGTGCCAGCAGCCTGGCGGGGGGCGGGAATGAAAAACTGTTTTTT. This encodes CASSLAGGGNEKLFF. The whole variable domain, filled in from reference TRBV5-5 and TRBJ1-4, reads DAGVTQSPTHLIKTRGQQVTLRCSPISGHKSVSWYQQVLGQGPQFIFQYYEKEERGRGNFPDRFSARQFPNYSSELNVNALLLGDSALYLCASSLAGGGNEKLFFGSGTQLSVL.

This chain connects TRBV5-1 to TRBJ1-5; D might be TRBD1 (5 bases). The CDR3 contains 14 residues. From germline, CDR1 is SGHRS and CDR2 YFSETQ. Trimming left V 0 bases short and J 2 bases short, with 6 bases between. CDR3 nucleotide sequence: TGCGCCAGCAGCTTGGTAGGGGGCAATCAGCCCCAGCATTTT. Translated: CASSLVGGNQPQHF. The full variable domain, rest sourced from reference TRBV5-1 and TRBJ1-5, is KAGVTQTPRYLIKTRGQQVTLSCSPISGHRSVSWYQQTPGQGLQFLFEYFSETQRNKGNFPGRFSGRQFSNSRSEMNVSTLELGDSALYLCASSLVGGNQPQHFGDGTRLSIL.

CDR3 residues: CASTAGNRAFF. The DNA for the CDR3 is TGTGCCAGCACCGCAGGGAACCGAGCTTTCTTT. This chain uses TRBV12-3 or TRBV12-4 with TRBJ1-1; TRBD1 might be the D (5 bases). CDR3 size: 11 residues. V gave up 7 bases and J gave up 10 bases, with 13 bases separating them.

The chain is built from TRBV6-1 and TRBJ2-7; perhaps TRBD1 as D (5 bases). This CDR3 contains 15 residues. Germline V lookup: CDR1 MNHNS, CDR2 SASEGT. Trimming left V 1 base short and J 0 bases short, with 10 bases between. This CDR3 reads CASSEVPDSSYEQYF. CDR3 nucleotides: TGTGCCAGCAGTGAAGTGCCCGACAGCTCCTACGAGCAGTACTTC.

CDR3 in DNA: TGTGCCATCAACCCAAGCGGGGGGGAAACAGATACGCAGTATTTT. Its protein product is CAINPSGGETDTQYF. This rearrangement joins TRBV10-3 to TRBJ2-3, with 10 bases matching TRBD2. This CDR3 region has 15 residues. The V and J ends lost 7 bases and 3 bases, in that order; junction bases with no gene match: 7. Germline loops: CDR1 ENHRY, CDR2 SYGVKD.

J is TRBJ2-1 and V is TRBV28; 7 positions agree with TRBD1. Germline CDR1 MDHEN, CDR2 SYDVKM. CDR3 length: 15 amino acids. V was clipped by 5 bases and J by 3 bases; unmatched bases: 7. CDR3 in DNA: TGTGCCAGCAGTAACTCAGGGGACAGCTACAATGAGCAGTTCTTC. It is translated as CASSNSGDSYNEQFF.

The chain combines TRBV10-3 with TRBJ1-1; D may be TRBD1 (5 bases). Trimming pared 7 bases from V and 1 base from J, leaving 10 bases between. The CDR3 covers 13 residues. Germline CDR1 ENHRY, CDR2 SYGVKD. The CDR3 here is CAITTGPNTEAFF. The CDR3 DNA follows: TGTGCCATCACCACAGGCCCGAACACTGAAGCTTTCTTT.